This T cell receptor beta chain derives from a study of Ad26.COV2.S vaccination and SARS-CoV-2 variants. Across the whole study: Donor was one of the participants in the Ad26.COV2.S arm of the COV1001 trial. General study results and limits: Placebo recipients trailed vaccine recipients in spike-specific TCR breadth.

Sample treatment: over 15 received Ad26.COV2.S at low or high dose, single or two shots; 5 received placebo; per-sample allocation not given. The samples date from day 63 after the first vaccine or placebo injection. CDR3 length: 16 residues. Trimming took 2 bases from V and 7 from J, leaving 17 bases between them. Germline CDR1 reads MNHEY; CDR2 reads SMNVEV (reference sequence). Profiling relied on immunoSEQ multiplex PCR, and the TCRdb table lists in-frame clones only, not all of them. This repertoire shows some 410,000 clones, around 93% found once; its top ten account for about 1.7%. Points on this clone: Antigen specificity is unknown.

The source was peripheral blood, collected in a trial of Ad26.COV2.S vaccine versus placebo. The V gene is TRBV27, the J gene TRBJ2-2; D gene ambiguous. The TCR sequence derives from a person between 18 and 59 years old who received the Ad26.COV2.S COVID-19 vaccine or a placebo. CDR3 sequence (DNA): TGTGCCAGCAGTTTACCCACAGCCGGTACGTGCGGGGAGCTGTTTTTT. The encoded protein is CASSLPTAGTCGELFF.